The 3 T cell receptor beta chains in this list originate from one sample, sequenced in a study of CD8+ T cells in alopecia areata. Isolated RNA was reverse transcribed into cDNA used as the sequencing template. Method: immunoSEQ multiplex PCR; TCRdb's copy keeps in-frame clones and lacks some. Of approximately 210,000 clones in the sample, about 65% were seen once. Specified treatment: oral pan-JAK inhibitor, 5-10 mg twice daily. The sample consisted of CD4+ T cells sorted from blood, taken at approximately week 49, from a patient treated with tofacitinib. These receptors were taken from a human donor with alopecia areata.

The rearrangement uses TRBV30 and TRBJ2-1; 9 bases are a match to TRBD2. Germline lookup yields CDR1 GTSNPN and CDR2 SVGIG (reference sequence). Trimming at V came to 3 bases and at J to 5 bases, leaving 8 bases not matched to a gene. The CDR3 is made up of 15 amino acids. This CDR3 reads CAWSFPSGANNEQFF. In DNA form, the CDR3 reads TGTGCCTGGAGCTTCCCTAGCGGGGCAAACAATGAGCAGTTCTTC.

As for this clone: The sample has other DNA sequences that encode this CDR3 too. The chain employs TRBV9 and TRBJ2-3; D is unresolved. This CDR3 has 12 residues. Trimming took 0 bases from V and 5 from J, leaving 4 bases between them. Germline CDR1 reads SGDLS; CDR2 reads YYNGEE. The CDR3 spells CASSVGVDTQYF. As DNA, the CDR3 is TGTGCCAGCAGCGTAGGGGTAGATACGCAGTATTTT.

The rearrangement links TRBV9 to TRBJ2-1, with 8 bases aligning to TRBD1. CDR1 and CDR2 (germline): SGDLS, YYNGEE. The CDR3 has 12 amino acids. The junction had 3 bases not matched to a gene; V was cut back by 3 bases and J by 10 bases. CDR3 region: CASSATGVEQFF. For the CDR3, the DNA is TGTGCCAGCAGCGCGACAGGGGTCGAGCAGTTCTTC.